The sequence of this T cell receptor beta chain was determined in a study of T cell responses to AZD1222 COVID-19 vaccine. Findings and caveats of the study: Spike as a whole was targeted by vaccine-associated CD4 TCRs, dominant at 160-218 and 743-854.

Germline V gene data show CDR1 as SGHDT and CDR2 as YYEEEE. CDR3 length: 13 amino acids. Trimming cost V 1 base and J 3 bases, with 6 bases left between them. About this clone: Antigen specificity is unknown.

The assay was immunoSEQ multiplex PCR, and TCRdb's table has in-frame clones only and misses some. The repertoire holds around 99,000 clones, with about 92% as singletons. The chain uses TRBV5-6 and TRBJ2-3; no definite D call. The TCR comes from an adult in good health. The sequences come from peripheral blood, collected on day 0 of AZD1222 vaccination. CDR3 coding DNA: TGTGCCAGCAGCTTGACGGAAACAGATACGCAGTATTTT. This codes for CASSLTETDTQYF.